The rows below give T cell receptor beta chains drawn from one sample of a study of CD8 T cells in Susac syndrome. TCRdb re-called the immunoSEQ multiplex PCR reads with MiXCR, one entry per CDR3 protein. The top ten hold 0.099% of the sample, which has about 180,000 distinct CDR3 sequences, just under 95% seen once. Sequencing was carried out using CD4+ T cells from PBMCs. The receptors come from a human donor with Susac syndrome. The CDR3 runs from the conserved cysteine through the conserved F or W. D genes are given only for firm matches. Clone size is not always given. Where it is, it says once, few, many or a class for expanded clones.

CDR3aa,CDR3nt,abundance,d_gene,j_gene,v_gene
CASSQDWGPHSYEQYF,TGCGCCAGCAGCCAAGACTGGGGTCCGCATTCCTACGAGCAGTACTTC,.,.,TRBJ2-7,TRBV4-3
CASSLPRGRGNGYTF,TGTGCCAGCAGTTTACCCAGAGGAAGGGGGAATGGCTACACCTTC,.,.,TRBJ1-2,TRBV28
CASRPLAGGPGEQYF,TGTGCCAGCAGACCCCTAGCGGGAGGGCCGGGGGAGCAGTACTTC,.,TRBD2,TRBJ2-7,TRBV6-5
CASSLEAGNEQFF,TGTGCCAGCAGCTTAGAGGCGGGGAATGAGCAGTTCTTC,.,.,TRBJ2-1,TRBV11-2
CASSVASGSEQYF,TGTGCCAGCAGCGTTGCGTCAGGGAGCGAGCAGTACTTC,.,.,TRBJ2-7,TRBV3-1
CSVEEDRDTNYGYTF,TGCAGCGTTGAGGAGGACAGGGACACTAACTATGGCTACACCTTC,.,TRBD1,TRBJ1-2,TRBV29-1
CASTWDSRYSIQYF,TGTGCCAGTACCTGGGACAGCCGTTATAGCATTCAGTACTTC,.,TRBD1,TRBJ2-4,TRBV19
CSVRGTGFEQYF,TGCAGCGTTCGTGGGACAGGGTTCGAGCAGTACTTC,.,TRBD1,TRBJ2-7,TRBV29-1
CASSRDGETQYF,TGTGCCAGCTCACGGGACGGAGAGACCCAGTACTTC,once,.,TRBJ2-5,TRBV18
CSAGGGRVNLYNEQFF,TGCAGTGCTGGGGGGGGCCGAGTGAACCTCTACAATGAGCAGTTCTTC,once,.,TRBJ2-1,TRBV20-1
CASSPKGGSDYGYTF,TGCGCCAGCAGCCCCAAGGGAGGGTCGGACTATGGCTACACCTTC,once,.,TRBJ1-2,TRBV5-1
CSAETEGYEQYF,TGCAGCGCAGAGACAGAGGGGTACGAGCAGTACTTC,.,.,TRBJ2-7,TRBV29-1
CSTLPHVRETQYF,TGCAGCACCCTTCCCCACGTTCGGGAGACCCAGTACTTC,.,.,TRBJ2-5,TRBV29-1
CASSQRPGDNEQFF,TGTGCCAGCTCACAAAGACCCGGTGACAATGAGCAGTTCTTC,once,.,TRBJ2-1,TRBV18
CSARPGTGEGGYTF,TGCAGTGCTCGCCCCGGGACAGGGGAGGGTGGCTACACCTTC,.,TRBD1,TRBJ1-2,TRBV20-1
CASSVRQGNYGYTF,TGTGCCAGCAGTGTGAGACAGGGTAACTATGGCTACACCTTC,.,TRBD1,TRBJ1-2,TRBV28
CASSLSGRPQHF,TGTGCCAGCAGTTTATCAGGGAGGCCCCAGCATTTT,.,.,TRBJ1-5,TRBV12-3/TRBV12-4
CSAMGGGPGRAKNIQYF,TGCAGTGCTATGGGTGGGGGTCCCGGTCGGGCCAAAAACATTCAGTACTTC,.,.,TRBJ2-4,TRBV20-1
CASTQLHEQFF,TGTGCCAGCACCCAGCTCCATGAGCAGTTCTTC,.,.,TRBJ2-1,TRBV6-2/TRBV6-3
CAISERRGLAEQYF,TGTGCCATCAGTGAGCGTAGGGGGCTCGCCGAGCAGTACTTC,.,TRBD1,TRBJ2-7,TRBV10-3
CATSRTGVITGELFF,TGTGCCACCAGCAGGACAGGGGTGATCACCGGGGAGCTGTTTTTT,.,TRBD1,TRBJ2-2,TRBV15
CASSPPPGTSRTDTQYF,TGTGCCAGCAGCCCGCCCCCCGGGACTAGTCGTACAGATACGCAGTATTTT,.,TRBD2,TRBJ2-3,TRBV14
CASSSQGGLAYEQYF,TGTGCCAGCAGTTCCCAGGGGGGCTTGGCCTACGAGCAGTACTTC,.,.,TRBJ2-7,TRBV12-3/TRBV12-4
CSAGQSSQETQYF,TGCAGTGCGGGACAGTCCAGCCAAGAGACCCAGTACTTC,.,TRBD1,TRBJ2-5,TRBV20-1
CASSPGTGGFNEQFF,TGTGCCAGCAGCCCCGGGACAGGGGGCTTTAATGAGCAGTTCTTC,.,TRBD1,TRBJ2-1,TRBV28
CASMSLGTNTEAFF,TGTGCCAGCATGTCTCTGGGAACAAACACTGAAGCTTTCTTT,.,.,TRBJ1-1,TRBV14
CASSRGLAGGQDKNIQYF,TGCGCCAGCAGCAGAGGACTAGCGGGAGGGCAGGACAAAAACATTCAGTACTTC,.,TRBD2,TRBJ2-4,TRBV4-1
CSPLREVTDTQYF,TGCAGCCCCCTACGGGAGGTCACAGATACGCAGTATTTT,.,TRBD2,TRBJ2-3,TRBV20-1
CASSRRFGRWGYNEQFF,TGTGCCAGCAGCCGGAGGTTCGGGAGATGGGGATACAATGAGCAGTTCTTC,.,.,TRBJ2-1,TRBV7-6
CSARNPGLAGADNEQFF,TGCAGTGCTAGAAACCCGGGACTAGCGGGGGCAGACAATGAGCAGTTCTTC,.,TRBD2,TRBJ2-1,TRBV20-1
CASSEDGKRTQYF,TGTGCCAGTTCCGAAGACGGAAAGAGAACCCAGTACTTC,.,.,TRBJ2-5,TRBV28
CSVKIGSVQETQYF,TGCAGCGTTAAAATAGGGTCAGTCCAAGAGACCCAGTACTTC,.,.,TRBJ2-5,TRBV29-1
CATSNGPGSAFYGYTF,TGTGCCACCAGCAATGGCCCGGGGTCCGCCTTTTATGGCTACACCTTC,.,.,TRBJ1-2,TRBV15
CSARLHILEQFF,TGCAGTGCTAGACTCCATATCTTAGAGCAGTTCTTC,.,.,TRBJ2-1,TRBV20-1
CASSRGLAGAYSDEQFF,TGTGCCAGCAGCAGAGGACTAGCGGGAGCTTATTCGGATGAGCAGTTCTTC,.,TRBD2,TRBJ2-1,TRBV11-2
CAISRQGDSYEQYF,TGTGCCATCAGTCGACAGGGAGACTCCTACGAGCAGTACTTC,.,TRBD1,TRBJ2-7,TRBV10-3
CSARVSGARDTQYF,TGCAGTGCTAGAGTTAGCGGGGCGAGGGATACGCAGTATTTT,.,TRBD2,TRBJ2-3,TRBV20-1
CSASVRVETQYF,TGCAGTGCTAGTGTCCGGGTAGAGACCCAGTACTTC,.,.,TRBJ2-5,TRBV20-1
CASSLAWGTQETQYF,TGCGCCAGCAGCTTGGCCTGGGGAACGCAAGAGACCCAGTACTTC,.,.,TRBJ2-5,TRBV5-1
CASTDTPGQGKVMNTEAFF,TGTGCCAGCACCGATACTCCGGGACAGGGAAAAGTTATGAACACTGAAGCTTTCTTT,.,TRBD1,TRBJ1-1,TRBV7-9
CASSSGTEKETQYF,TGTGCCAGCAGTTCCGGGACAGAAAAAGAGACCCAGTACTTC,.,TRBD1,TRBJ2-5,TRBV28
CASSLGRASGELFF,TGTGCCAGCAGCTTAGGTCGGGCGTCTGGGGAGCTGTTTTTT,.,.,TRBJ2-2,TRBV3-1
CATSRMLAGDEQYF,TGTGCCACCAGCAGAATGCTAGCGGGAGACGAGCAGTACTTC,.,TRBD2,TRBJ2-7,TRBV15
CASSYSSQPQHF,TGTGCCAGCAGTTACTCGAGCCAGCCCCAGCATTTT,.,.,TRBJ1-5,TRBV6-6
CSASSRTGYGYTF,TGCAGTGCTAGTTCGCGTACCGGCTATGGCTACACCTTC,.,.,TRBJ1-2,TRBV20-1
CASQVQVATYNEQFF,TGTGCCTCCCAGGTACAGGTCGCCACCTACAATGAGCAGTTCTTC,.,.,TRBJ2-1,TRBV19